This T cell receptor (beta chain) is drawn from a study of blood T cell repertoires in COVID-19. Study overall: Samples came from the United States, Italy and Spain, spanning acute and convalescent COVID-19.

The CDR3 runs to 14 residues. Germline V gene lookup returns CDR1 SGHDT and CDR2 YYEEEE. The V gene end was trimmed by 4 bases and the J gene end by 3 bases; junction bases not matched to a gene: 2. The study recruited people aged about 18 to 95 years across 24 US areas. Authors' data handling: Reference gene primer amplification yielded estimated nucleated cell counts. The data were produced by immunoSEQ multiplex PCR, yet TCRdb's version contains in-frame clones alone and is incomplete. The D gene and trimming were derived from the DNA, and the V and J assignments and clone size from that table. This table has 350,000 or so clones, around 86% appearing once.

The clonotype originates from a woman aged 40-49 years with acute COVID-19. Input material: PBMCs or T cells enriched from blood (not recorded which). The chain links TRBV5-6 to TRBJ1-4; 8 bases line up with TRBD1. The DNA for the CDR3 is TGTGCCAGCAGCCAGGGGGCGGCTAATGAAAAACTGTTTTTT. Protein sequence: CASSQGAANEKLFF.